Presented here are 14 T cell receptor beta chains from one specimen sequenced in a study of identical twins (TCRdb year 2016). Preparation of the library involved 5' RACE. Data came from an Illumina HiSeq 2000. TCRdb reran the public reads through fastp at Q25 and MiXCR, keeping productive beta chains. One record per CDR3 amino acid sequence lists the most common genes and DNA. This sample has around 370,000 distinct CDR3 sequences in its table, and approximately 8.8% of those were observed once. Roughly 8.7% of the sample is taken by the ten largest. The specimen sequenced was naive T cells sorted from blood. In the paper's terms, the cell subset or site label means: cells isolated with a human naive T-cell isolation kit. The receptors were sampled from a woman between 50 and 59 years old in good health.

In this sample, this clonotype turned up a few times. V usage is TRBV14 and J usage is TRBJ2-3, with 7 bases that match TRBD2. CDR1 and CDR2 from the germline V gene are SGHDN and FVKESK. V trimming: 5 bases; J trimming: 0 bases; junction bases outside the gene matches: 11. CDR3 size: 17 residues. As DNA, the CDR3 is TGTGCCAGCAGCACGGCCCAAGCGGGACCCAGCACAGATACGCAGTATTTT. Translated: CASSTAQAGPSTDTQYF.

This clonotype was seen ten or more times. The rearrangement uses TRBV7-9 and TRBJ1-5, with 7 bases that match TRBD1. Losses at the gene ends were 6 bases for V and 2 bases for J; bases not matched to a gene: 4. This CDR3 spans 14 amino acids. Germline loops: CDR1 SEHNR, CDR2 FQNEAQ (reference sequence). The CDR3: CASRPGTGNQPQHF. The DNA of the CDR3 is TGTGCCAGCAGGCCCGGGACAGGCAATCAGCCCCAGCATTTT.

In its sample, this clonotype was seen many times. The rearrangement joins TRBV6-5 to TRBJ1-2, with TRBD1 as a possible D gene (5 bases). The CDR3 runs 14 residues. The germline CDR1 and CDR2 sequences are MNHEY and SVGAGI. V was clipped by 10 bases and J by 1 base, with 16 bases between them. DNA for the CDR3: TGTGCCACCCAAAGGGACTTCCTTAACTATGGCTACACCTTC. Amino acids: CATQRDFLNYGYTF.

This clonotype was seen repeatedly, ten times or more. This rearrangement joins TRBV6-4 to TRBJ2-3; tentatively, D is TRBD1 (5 bases). V dropped 2 bases and J dropped 2 bases, with 8 bases sitting between them. Germline CDR1 reads MRHNA; CDR2 reads SNTAGT. This CDR3 contains 14 residues. CDR3 sequence: CASSDVGDTDTQYF. Here the CDR3 DNA reads TGTGCCAGCAGTGACGTAGGGGACACAGATACGCAGTATTTT.

In its sample, this clonotype was seen a few times. CDR3 sequence reads: CASSLESGLLTDTQYF. The CDR3 DNA sequence: TGTGCCAGCAGTTTGGAGTCGGGACTTCTCACAGATACGCAGTATTTT. The rearrangement links TRBV12-3 or TRBV12-4 to TRBJ2-3, with D perhaps TRBD2 (6 bases). The CDR3 is made up of 16 amino acids. Trimming cost V 3 bases and J 2 bases, with 15 bases left between them.

This clonotype was observed at least ten times. The V and J genes are TRBV7-6 and TRBJ2-1; tentative D call: TRBD2 (6 bases). The ends were cut back, 5 bases at V and 0 bases at J, with 17 bases in the middle. CDR1 SGHVS and CDR2 FNYEAQ come from the germline V gene. The length of the CDR3 is 17 residues. CDR3: CASSPQVGGTSYNEQFF. The CDR3 nucleotides are TGTGCCAGCAGCCCCCAGGTTGGAGGGACCTCCTACAATGAGCAGTTCTTC.

Only a few counts were recorded for this clonotype. V and J are TRBV24-1 and TRBJ2-1; 8 bases map to TRBD1. Germline-derived CDR1 and CDR2 are KGHDR and SFDVKD. This CDR3 is built from 16 residues. After removal of 3 bases from V and 5 bases from J, the junction contained 8 bases not matched to a gene. CDR3 in amino acids: CATSDPGQGFDNEQFF. CDR3 DNA sequence: TGTGCCACCAGTGATCCCGGACAGGGCTTTGACAATGAGCAGTTCTTC.

In DNA, the CDR3 is TGTGCCAGTCGTTCCGCAAAGACGGCACAAAATGAAAAACTGTTTTTT. This gives the protein CASRSAKTAQNEKLFF. The J gene is TRBJ1-4, the V gene TRBV12-3 or TRBV12-4; no reliable D call. The CDR3 covers 16 residues. V was trimmed by 9 bases and J by 5 bases, leaving 22 bases between them.

This clonotype was counted only a few times. The chain employs TRBV12-3 or TRBV12-4 and TRBJ2-7, with TRBD1 matching 9 bases. V was pared by 3 bases and J by 2 bases, with 2 bases of the junction left unmatched. CDR3 length: 14 amino acids. This CDR3 reads CASSFRQGAYEQYF. The DNA for the CDR3 is TGTGCCAGCAGTTTTCGACAGGGGGCCTACGAGCAGTACTTC.

This clonotype occurred a few times. The chain recombines TRBV11-2 with TRBJ2-5; 11 nucleotides align to TRBD2. Per the germline V gene, CDR1 is SGHAT and CDR2 is FQNNGV. This CDR3 region has 17 residues. V shed 1 base, J shed 0 bases, and the junction held 4 bases outside the gene matches. The CDR3 DNA is TGTGCCAGCAGCTTAGGCTCTAGCGGGAGGTACCAAGAGACCCAGTACTTC. Protein: CASSLGSSGRYQETQYF.

The table lists this clonotype with a few counts. The chain carries TRBV27 and TRBJ2-1; 15 bases map to TRBD2. The germline gives CDR1 MNHEY, CDR2 SMNVEV (reference sequence). V trimming: 4 bases; J trimming: 9 bases; junction bases outside the gene matches: 7. The CDR3 is made up of 16 amino acids. The CDR3 spells CASSSIRTSGRVEQFF. Here the CDR3 DNA reads TGTGCCAGCAGTTCAATCCGGACTAGCGGGAGGGTTGAGCAGTTCTTC.

V gene TRBV3-1 combines with J gene TRBJ2-7; TRBD2 aligns across 9 bases. CDR1 is LGHDT, CDR2 YNNKEL, per germline (reference sequence). J lost 6 bases, V lost 0 bases, and 3 bases had no gene match. The CDR3 loop spans 14 amino acids. CDR3 loop: CASSQDGTSREQYF. The CDR3 DNA is TGTGCCAGCAGCCAAGACGGGACTAGCCGCGAGCAGTACTTC.

This clonotype came up a few times. This chain joins TRBV3-1 and TRBJ2-1; unclear D gene. Trimming pared 2 bases from V and 5 bases from J, leaving 7 bases between. The CDR3 contains 13 residues. Germline values: CDR1 LGHDT, CDR2 YNNKEL (reference sequence). CDR3 coding DNA: TGTGCCAGCAGCCAAATCGTTAACAATGAGCAGTTCTTC. This translates into CASSQIVNNEQFF.

This clonotype was detected only a few times. This chain joins TRBV5-1 and TRBJ2-3; 12 positions agree with TRBD2. The CDR3 loop spans 15 amino acids. The V gene's germline CDR1 is SGHRS and CDR2 YFSETQ. With 4 bases clipped from V and 3 bases from J, the junction kept 3 bases outside the gene matches. The CDR3 region is CASSPTSGRTDTQYF. Here the CDR3 DNA reads TGCGCCAGCAGCCCGACTAGCGGGAGAACAGATACGCAGTATTTT. The full variable domain, with the rest looked up from reference TRBV5-1 and TRBJ2-3, is KAGVTQTPRYLIKTRGQQVTLSCSPISGHRSVSWYQQTPGQGLQFLFEYFSETQRNKGNFPGRFSGRQFSNSRSEMNVSTLELGDSALYLCASSPTSGRTDTQYFGPGTRLTVL.